The next 18 T cell receptor beta chains were all read from a single sample in a study of blood T cell repertoires in COVID-19. The data were produced by immunoSEQ multiplex PCR, yet TCRdb's version contains in-frame clones alone and is incomplete. The table has 150,000 to 200,000 clones, roughly four fifths seen once. Sequencing was done on a sample of peripheral blood. Receptor source: a woman older than 75 with COVID-19, enrolled during active disease.

Remarks on this clone: Other DNA variants within this sample encode the same CDR3. The rearrangement links TRBV5-1 to TRBJ2-5; TRBD1 matches 7 bases. Germline V gene lookup returns CDR1 SGHRS and CDR2 YFSETQ. The CDR3 totals 14 residues. The ends lost 4 bases at V and 1 base at J; junction bases unmatched: 4. In nucleotides, the CDR3 is TGCGCCAGCAGCCTAGGACAGGTCCAAGAGACCCAGTACTTC. It is translated as CASSLGQVQETQYF.

The rearrangement uses TRBV10-3 and TRBJ1-2; D unresolved. V was cut by 3 bases and J by 4 bases, with 6 bases left in between. In germline, CDR1 is ENHRY, CDR2 SYGVKD. The CDR3 extends over 12 amino acids. The CDR3 protein is CAISERSYGYTF. CDR3 bases: TGTGCCATCAGTGAACGCAGCTATGGCTACACCTTC.

This clone showed up just a few times. The genes are TRBV5-8 and TRBJ1-5; 10 bases agree with TRBD1. This CDR3 is built from 17 residues. The V segment lost 0 bases and the J segment 2 bases; nucleotides outside the gene matches: 5. Germline lookup yields CDR1 SGHTS and CDR2 YDEGEE. This CDR3 is CASSLEGTGDGNQPQHF. CDR3 sequence (DNA): TGTGCCAGCAGCTTGGAGGGGACAGGGGATGGCAATCAGCCCCAGCATTTT. The full variable domain, in which reference TRBV5-8 and TRBJ1-5 provide the parts outside the CDR3, is EAGVTQSPTHLIKTRGQQATLRCSPISGHTSVYWYQQALGLGLQFLLWYDEGEERNRGNFPPRFSGRQFPNYSSELNVNALELEDSALYLCASSLEGTGDGNQPQHFGDGTRLSIL.

V usage is TRBV6-2 or TRBV6-3 and J usage is TRBJ1-5, with no clear D. The CDR3 is 16 residues long. The germline CDR1 and CDR2 sequences are MNHEY and SVGEGT. V was pared by 6 bases and J by 3 bases, with 18 bases between. DNA for the CDR3: TGTGCCAGCAGCCCCCTCCGCCGTGTACTCAATCAGCCCCAGCATTTT. Translating gives CASSPLRRVLNQPQHF.

The chain couples TRBV12-3 or TRBV12-4 to TRBJ1-6, with D maybe TRBD1 (5 bases). This CDR3 is 13 amino acids long. Trimming pared 5 bases from V and 10 bases from J, leaving 12 bases between. The CDR3 DNA reads as TGTGCCAGCAGTACCTCCAGGGTCTCACCCCTCCACTTT. Translation: CASSTSRVSPLHF.

This clone was seen a single time. The chain has TRBV18 and TRBJ2-1, with 15 bases that match TRBD2. Losses at the gene ends were 2 bases for V and 3 bases for J; bases not matched to a gene: 11. This CDR3 has 20 residues. Germline values: CDR1 KGHSH, CDR2 LQKENI. In nucleotides, the CDR3 is TGTGCCAGCTCACCATGGGGACTAGCGGGAGGCCCCACTAACTACAATGAGCAGTTCTTC. It specifies CASSPWGLAGGPTNYNEQFF.

CDR3 DNA sequence: TGTGCCAGCAGGACAACTTGGGTAGGGGAGCTGTTTTTT. Its translation is CASRTTWVGELFF. This chain connects TRBV6-5 to TRBJ2-2; no clear D. Trimming stripped 6 bases from V and 8 bases from J, with 13 bases between. Germline CDR1 and CDR2: MNHEY and SVGAGI. The CDR3 has 13 residues.

The chain links TRBV4-1 to TRBJ1-1; D remains ambiguous. CDR1 MGHRA and CDR2 YSYEKL come from the germline V gene. CDR3 length: 14 residues. V was shortened by 4 bases and J by 4 bases, with 13 bases between the two germline ends. DNA of the CDR3: TGCGCCAGCAGCCCAGGACTCGGGAGCACTGAAGCTTTCTTT. Translating gives CASSPGLGSTEAFF.

The chain employs TRBV6-6 and TRBJ1-2; tentatively, D is TRBD1 (5 bases). This CDR3 spans 15 amino acids. Germline V gene lookup returns CDR1 MNHNY and CDR2 SVGAGI (reference sequence). Trimming shortened V by 4 bases and J by 4 bases, and 16 bases separated the two germline ends. The CDR3: CASSLTETDLYGYTF. CDR3 sequence (DNA): TGTGCCAGCAGTTTGACCGAGACAGACCTCTATGGCTACACCTTC.

The count of this clone is one. This sequence joins TRBV6-5 and TRBJ2-3; tentative D call: TRBD1 (5 bases). Trimming cost V 8 bases and J 4 bases, with 10 bases left between them. Germline-derived CDR1 and CDR2 are MNHEY and SVGAGI. The CDR3 has 12 residues. This chain's CDR3 is CASRRGADTQYF. The DNA of the CDR3 is TGTGCCAGCCGAAGGGGTGCAGATACGCAGTATTTT.

The V call is TRBV6-6, the J call TRBJ1-2, with 7 bases that match TRBD1. The CDR3 extends over 14 amino acids. The germline V gene encodes CDR1 MNHNY and CDR2 SVGAGI (reference sequence). V trimming: 2 bases; J trimming: 4 bases; junction bases outside the gene matches: 4. The chain's CDR3 is CASSYPGQAYGYTF. CDR3 DNA sequence: TGTGCCAGCAGTTACCCAGGACAGGCCTATGGCTACACCTTC.

The chain is built from TRBV18 and TRBJ2-7, with D perhaps TRBD1 (7 bases). The CDR3 covers 15 residues. Germline lookup yields CDR1 KGHSH and CDR2 LQKENI. Trimming left V 2 bases short and J 0 bases short, with 11 bases between. The CDR3 sequence: CASSPAGQSSYEQYF. CDR3 bases: TGTGCCAGCTCACCAGCGGGACAGAGCTCCTACGAGCAGTACTTC.

The chain recombines TRBV19 with TRBJ1-2; D possibly corresponds to TRBD1 (5 bases). Germline CDR1 and CDR2: LNHDA and SQIVND (reference sequence). Trimming left V 6 bases short and J 4 bases short, with 24 bases between. The CDR3 runs 17 residues. The CDR3 is CASRRSPSGQWGYGYTF. CDR3 in DNA: TGTGCCAGTAGACGATCCCCCTCAGGGCAGTGGGGCTATGGCTACACCTTC.

This chain links TRBV7-6 with TRBJ2-7; D may be TRBD1 (6 bases). Looked up from germline, CDR1 is SGHVS and CDR2 is FNYEAQ. V lost 3 bases, J lost 2 bases, and 14 bases lay in between. The CDR3 is made up of 15 amino acids. The CDR3 nucleotides are TGTGCCAGCAGCTTGAACTCCGGGACAACCTACGAGCAGTACTTC. It codes for CASSLNSGTTYEQYF.

This chain connects TRBV11-2 to TRBJ1-3, with no clear D. V dropped 3 bases and J dropped 0 bases, with 9 bases sitting between them. Looked up from germline, CDR1 is SGHAT and CDR2 is FQNNGV. This CDR3 is built from 15 residues. CDR3 sequence (DNA): TGTGCCAGCAGCTTCCTCGCCAGCTCTGGAAACACCATATATTTT. Amino acid sequence: CASSFLASSGNTIYF.

The J gene is TRBJ1-1, the V gene TRBV6-2 or TRBV6-3, with D perhaps matching TRBD1 (6 bases). The V gene's germline CDR1 is MNHEY and CDR2 SVGEGT. The V gene lost 6 bases and the J gene lost 8 bases, with 16 bases spanning the gap. The CDR3 sequence is 13 residues long. The CDR3 reads CASSPASRGEAFF. The DNA for the CDR3 is TGTGCCAGCAGCCCCGCCTCCAGGGGCGAAGCTTTCTTT.

The chain recombines TRBV5-1 with TRBJ2-7; tentatively, D is TRBD2 (5 bases). The CDR3 length is 14 residues. CDR1 and CDR2 (germline): SGHRS, YFSETQ. Trimming stripped 0 bases from V and 4 bases from J, with 11 bases between. The CDR3 spells CASSLVGRDYEQYF. The CDR3 DNA reads TGCGCCAGCAGCTTGGTAGGTCGGGATTACGAGCAGTACTTC. Full variable domain (outside the CDR3, taken from reference TRBV5-1 and TRBJ2-7): KAGVTQTPRYLIKTRGQQVTLSCSPISGHRSVSWYQQTPGQGLQFLFEYFSETQRNKGNFPGRFSGRQFSNSRSEMNVSTLELGDSALYLCASSLVGRDYEQYFGPGTRLTVT.

This chain connects TRBV27 to TRBJ2-7; D might be TRBD1 (5 bases). Germline CDR1 reads MNHEY; CDR2 reads SMNVEV (reference sequence). The CDR3 has 13 residues. With 6 bases removed from V and 2 bases from J, the gap between germline ends came to 11 bases. This CDR3 is CASSLVGPYEQYF. Here the CDR3 DNA reads TGTGCCAGCAGCCTGGTGGGGCCCTACGAGCAGTACTTC.